One sample yielded the 2 T cell receptor beta chains listed below, sequenced in a study of blood T cells in healthy people across ages. A second PCR, run for about 7 to 11 cycles, used a sample-barcoded 5' primer plus a J-beta primer mix. Via MiXCR, TCRdb re-called the 5' RACE reads, giving one row per CDR3 protein. The data show roughly 2 million distinct CDR3 sequences, approximately 50% seen once. The sample consisted of blood. The receptors here all came from a woman in her forties in good health.

The sample holds a few counts of this clonotype. V usage is TRBV28 and J usage is TRBJ1-2; 8 bases are shared with TRBD1. Per the germline V gene, CDR1 is MDHEN and CDR2 is SYDVKM. Unmatched junction bases numbered 9, after V lost 5 bases and J lost 4 bases. The CDR3 totals 15 residues. CDR3 amino acids: CASSLASGQVYGYTF. CDR3 nucleotides: TGTGCCAGCAGTCTAGCATCGGGACAGGTCTATGGCTACACCTTC.

The V call is TRBV27, the J call TRBJ2-7, with D possibly TRBD2 on 5 matching bases. CDR1 is MNHEY and CDR2 is SMNVEV in the germline V gene (reference sequence). This CDR3 is 13 amino acids long. The CDR3 protein is CGSRQADSYEQYF. CDR3 nucleotide sequence: TGTGGGAGCCGGCAAGCGGACTCCTACGAGCAGTACTTC.